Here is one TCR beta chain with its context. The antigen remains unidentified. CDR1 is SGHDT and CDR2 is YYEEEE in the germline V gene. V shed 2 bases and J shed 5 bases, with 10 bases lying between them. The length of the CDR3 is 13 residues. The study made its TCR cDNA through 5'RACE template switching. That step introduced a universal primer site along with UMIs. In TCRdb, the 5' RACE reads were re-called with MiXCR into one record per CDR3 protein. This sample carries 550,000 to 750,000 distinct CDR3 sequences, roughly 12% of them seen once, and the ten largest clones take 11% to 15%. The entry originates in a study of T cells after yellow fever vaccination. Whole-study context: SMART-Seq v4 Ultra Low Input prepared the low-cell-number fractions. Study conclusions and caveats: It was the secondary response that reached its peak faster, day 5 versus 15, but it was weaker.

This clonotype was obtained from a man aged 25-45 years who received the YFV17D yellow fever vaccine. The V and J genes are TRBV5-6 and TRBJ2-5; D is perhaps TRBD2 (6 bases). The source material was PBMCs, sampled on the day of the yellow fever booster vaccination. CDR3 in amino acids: CASSLASAETQYF. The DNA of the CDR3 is TGTGCCAGCAGCTTAGCTAGCGCGGAGACCCAGTACTTC.